This TCR beta chain was retrieved from a study of cytomegalovirus exposure and HLA in healthy donors. Study-wide results and caveats: Despite most TCR sequences being rare, some public TCRs occurred in many donors. In a later analysis, V- and J-gene trimming of beta chains associated with a DCLRE1C missense variant, replicated independently. It was approximately 170 TCR beta chains that were listed as cytomegalovirus-associated. TCR beta sequences reportedly predicted most subjects' HLA-A and HLA-B alleles accurately.

The PCR used 60 Vbeta and 13 Jbeta primers. Assay: immunoSEQ multiplex PCR; the TCRdb copy retains only in-frame clones and omits some. The sample lists tens of thousands of clones; approximately 70% were seen once. Concerning this clone: Its specificity is not known.

The sequencing input was PBMCs. The clonotype comes from a woman in her forties or fifties in good health and CMV-seropositive.

CDR3 residues: CASRRTVAEAFF. CDR3 coding DNA: TGTGCCAGCAGAAGGACAGTCGCTGAAGCTTTCTTT. This rearrangement joins TRBV28 to TRBJ1-1; tentatively, D is TRBD1 (6 bases). The CDR3 is 12 amino acids. Trimming cost V 6 bases and J 6 bases, with 11 bases left between them. From germline, CDR1 is MDHEN and CDR2 SYDVKM.